The present T cell receptor beta chain was sequenced within a study of blood T cell repertoires in COVID-19 (dated by TCRdb to 2018 to 2021). General notes on the study: Samples covering the acute and convalescent phases of COVID-19 were provided by collaborators in the United States, Italy and Spain. The repertoires were released in a freely available public database intended as a resource for research on the immune response to SARS-CoV-2. Where available, HLA class I and class II types were taken from metadata supplied by the sample provider and were not determined by assay-based typing. Subjects who had been exposed to COVID-19, were actively infected with it, or had recovered from it provided the deeply sampled blood TCRbeta repertoires that made up the dataset. The prospective study material was composed of cDNA or gDNA derived from T cells, B-cell-depleted T cells, or PBMCs. Samples came from the ongoing ImmuneRACE study (first 160 participants) plus 1,254 subjects from 6 global collaborators. The sample metadata nearly always contained a de-identified subject ID, COVID-19 status, age in years and sex.

In regard to this clone: Which antigen it targets is not known. It has no much larger one-base neighbor in the sample; base qualities were not kept.

Paper-wide results and their limitations: The quantity of clinical and demographic metadata differed by source and by participant and was supplied without curation.

The immunoSEQ Assay, a bias-controlled multiplex PCR, was used to amplify TCRbeta CDR3 regions from genomic DNA. The authors' pipeline ran thus. Nucleated cell counts per sample were estimated from amplification of reference gene primers within the assay. Sequence reads were collapsed and filtered to measure the absolute abundance of every unique TCRbeta CDR3 rearrangement. For each sample, productive Simpson clonality was calculated by taking the square root of Simpson's diversity index across productive rearrangements. TCRdb limited this immuneACCESS table to in-frame rearrangements with V and J called. A share of clones is missing; checked studies link under half to unresolved V genes, and the rest is unexplained. The DNA gave D and trimming, while V, J and clone size come from that table. Here the sample has a few hundred thousand clones; roughly 86% occur a single time. The ten largest clonotypes hold 2% to 2.5% of the sample.

Whole blood was collected in K2EDTA tubes by collaborating institutions according to the institutions' own protocols. For TCRbeta analysis, collaborators shipped samples in one of three forms: frozen whole blood, isolated PBMCs, or DNA extracted from either of those sample types. The sequence derives from a woman in her forties or fifties with acute or convalescent COVID-19. Source material: peripheral blood.

CDR3 reads: CATSDPGTGDKNTGELFF. The DNA is as follows: TGTGCCACCAGTGACCCCGGGACAGGGGATAAGAACACCGGGGAGCTGTTTTTT. This chain is built from TRBV24-1 and TRBJ2-2; 10 central bases correspond to TRBD1. From V the trimming removes 4 bases and from J it removes 1 base, while the gene matches leave 8 bases of the junction unaccounted for. Based on the germline V gene, the CDR1 and CDR2 sequences are KGHDR and SFDVKD. Spanning cysteine to phenylalanine, the CDR3 consists of 18 amino acids. CDR3 DNA is the only sequence kept; it has 54 bases, read in frame from the first base.